A selection of T cell receptor beta chains follows, all from one sample in a study of cytomegalovirus exposure and HLA in healthy donors. The data were produced by immunoSEQ multiplex PCR, yet TCRdb's version contains in-frame clones alone and is incomplete. In the table there are over 120,000 clones, more than 8% of which are singletons. The sample was PBMCs. These receptors all stem from a man aged 50 to 59 in good health and CMV-seronegative. Both conserved end residues are part of each CDR3. A D gene is named only where the DNA matches it firmly. Size values are once, few and many counts, or a class for expanded clones, and some rows have none.

CDR3 DNA	CDR3 protein	D gene	V gene	J gene	clone size
TGTGCCAGCGGAACCGTTGGAAGGAGGGACACTGAAGCTTTCTTT	CASGTVGRRDTEAFF	-	TRBV6-1	TRBJ1-1	-
TGTGCCAGTAGTATAGTTGGGACAGGGAGACCGAACACTGAAGCTTTCTTT	CASSIVGTGRPNTEAFF	TRBD1	TRBV19	TRBJ1-1	few
TGTGCCAGCAGTGAAGGGCAGGGGCGCACCCAAGAGACCCAGTACTTC	CASSEGQGRTQETQYF	-	TRBV2	TRBJ2-5	-
TGCGCCAGCAGTTCCACCATGAGGGACAGGGATATAGTAAGGGCCAAAAACATTCAGTACTTC	CASSSTMRDRDIVRAKNIQYF	TRBD1	TRBV5-1	TRBJ2-4	-
TGCGCCAGCAGCGCGGGACTGGCCACCTACGAGCAGTACTTC	CASSAGLATYEQYF	-	TRBV5-1	TRBJ2-7	few
TGTGCCACCAGCAGAGATCTGGGGGACAGAGAAGCTTTCTTT	CATSRDLGDREAFF	TRBD1	TRBV15	TRBJ1-1	few
TGTGCCAGCTCACCAGGGGCAAGAACCTCCTACGAGCAGTACTTC	CASSPGARTSYEQYF	-	TRBV18	TRBJ2-7	-
TGTGCCAGCTCTCCCAGGGGGCCGGTGGCCATGAACACTGAAGCTTTCTTT	CASSPRGPVAMNTEAFF	TRBD1	TRBV18	TRBJ1-1	-
TGCGCCAGCGGTATCCGGAGGGCTCACTACGAGCAGTACTTC	CASGIRRAHYEQYF	-	TRBV10-1	TRBJ2-7	few
TGTGCCAGCAGCCAAGAGGGCCTAGCGGGAGGGCTTATAAACACCGGGGAGCTGTTTTTT	CASSQEGLAGGLINTGELFF	TRBD2	TRBV4-2	TRBJ2-2	-
TGCGCCAGCAGCTTGGCCGGATGGAGCTCCTACAATGAGCAGTTCTTC	CASSLAGWSSYNEQFF	-	TRBV5-1	TRBJ2-1	-
TGTGCCTGGAGGGACAGGGGGCTAAACACCATATATTTT	CAWRDRGLNTIYF	TRBD1	TRBV30	TRBJ1-3	few
TGTGCCAGCAGCCCTCAGGGGCCCAATCAGCCCCAGCATTTT	CASSPQGPNQPQHF	-	TRBV7-6	TRBJ1-5	many
TGTGCCAGCACGCTGGGGCAGACTAGCGGGGCGGGGGAGCAGTACTTC	CASTLGQTSGAGEQYF	TRBD2	TRBV6-6	TRBJ2-7	few
TGTGCCAGCAGTGAACGCCGGGAGCATGGCTACACCTTC	CASSERREHGYTF	-	TRBV2	TRBJ1-2	-
TGCGCCAGCACCGGACAGGGGGCTGGAAACACCATATATTTT	CASTGQGAGNTIYF	TRBD1	TRBV10-1	TRBJ1-3	-
TGTGCCAGCAGTTACTCAGGGACTAGTATAAATGAGCAGTTCTTC	CASSYSGTSINEQFF	TRBD2	TRBV6-6	TRBJ2-1	few
TGTGCCTGGAGTATGAACCAACTAGCTTCGGGCGGGGAGCTGTTTTTT	CAWSMNQLASGGELFF	-	TRBV30	TRBJ2-2	few
TGTGCCAGCAGTAGGGAAAGAGGGACCTACAATGAGCAGTTCTTC	CASSRERGTYNEQFF	-	TRBV7-6	TRBJ2-1	few
TGCGCCAGCAGCCCTCTCCGGAGCACAGATACGCAGTATTTT	CASSPLRSTDTQYF	-	TRBV4-1	TRBJ2-3	-
TGTGCCAGCAGCTCGGGACAGGGTTTTAATGAAAAACTGTTTTTT	CASSSGQGFNEKLFF	TRBD1	TRBV7-9	TRBJ1-4	-
TGCGCCAGCAGCTATAAGGACAGGACCTTAGGTATAGCTGAAGCTTTCTTT	CASSYKDRTLGIAEAFF	TRBD1	TRBV5-1	TRBJ1-1	-
TGCGCCAGAGAAGAGGGACAGGGGGCGCGCACAGATACGCAGTATTTT	CAREEGQGARTDTQYF	TRBD1	TRBV23-1	TRBJ2-3	few
TGTGCCAGCAGCTTGTCGGGCAGGGGGCCCTCAGATACGCAGTATTTT	CASSLSGRGPSDTQYF	TRBD1	TRBV5-4	TRBJ2-3	few
TGTGCCAGCGGAGAACAGGTATTTGACGACGAGCAGTACTTC	CASGEQVFDDEQYF	-	TRBV7-8	TRBJ2-7	-
TGTGCCAGCAGCTTAGCCCTCGGGGGGCGGCAGCGCGAGCAGTACTTC	CASSLALGGRQREQYF	-	TRBV11-2	TRBJ2-7	few
TGTGCCAGCAGTGAAGCGGGAGATCAGGCGCACAAGCAGTTCTTC	CASSEAGDQAHKQFF	-	TRBV6-1	TRBJ2-1	-
TGCGCCAGCAGCTTGGGCGGGAGCTCCTACAATGAGCAGTTCTTC	CASSLGGSSYNEQFF	TRBD2	TRBV5-1	TRBJ2-1	-
TGTGCCAGCAGTTGGGGACAGCGGGTTGGCTACACCTTC	CASSWGQRVGYTF	TRBD1	TRBV6-5	TRBJ1-2	few
TGTGCCAGCAGCTTAGTGTCAGGGTCCAATGAGCAGTTCTTC	CASSLVSGSNEQFF	-	TRBV11-3	TRBJ2-1	-
TGTGCCAGCAGTGAGGGGACAGGAGTCTCTGGGGCCAACGTCCTGACTTTC	CASSEGTGVSGANVLTF	TRBD1	TRBV6-1	TRBJ2-6	-
TGTGCCAGCAGTTTAGACTATGGCTACACCTTC	CASSLDYGYTF	-	TRBV2	TRBJ1-2	-
TGCGCCAGCAGCCATCCGACAGAAAACACTGAAGCTTTCTTT	CASSHPTENTEAFF	-	TRBV4-1	TRBJ1-1	-
TGTGCCAGCAGCATTAGGGGCAGGGGGTCTCTTTCTGGAAACACCATATATTTT	CASSIRGRGSLSGNTIYF	TRBD1	TRBV5-6	TRBJ1-3	-
TGTGCCAGCAGTTCCCACAATCAGCCCCAGCATTTT	CASSSHNQPQHF	-	TRBV27	TRBJ1-5	few
TGTGCCAGCAGTGGAGGAACGACAGGGTACAATGAGCAGTTCTTC	CASSGGTTGYNEQFF	TRBD1	TRBV6-4	TRBJ2-1	-
TGTGCCAGCAGCCAGCGGGAGGGCGTCTACAATGAGCAGTTCTTC	CASSQREGVYNEQFF	TRBD2	TRBV4-2	TRBJ2-1	few
TGTGCCTGGAATCAGGCCGAGCCCTACGAGCAGTACTTC	CAWNQAEPYEQYF	-	TRBV30	TRBJ2-7	few
TGCAGCGTTAGAAGGGGAGGGCCAAATGAGCAGTTCTTC	CSVRRGGPNEQFF	TRBD2	TRBV29-1	TRBJ2-1	few
TGTGCCAGCAGTCCTGGGACAGGGGCCGTCTATGGCTACACCTTC	CASSPGTGAVYGYTF	TRBD1	TRBV2	TRBJ1-2	few
TGTGCCAGCAGTCCCCCAGGGTTCAATTCACCCCTCCACTTT	CASSPPGFNSPLHF	-	TRBV25-1	TRBJ1-6	few
TGTGCCAGCAGTTTCGGGGGCTACGAGCAGTACTTC	CASSFGGYEQYF	-	TRBV27	TRBJ2-7	few
TGTGCCAGCTTTAGACTAGCGGGGAAAGACAATGAGCAGTTCTTC	CASFRLAGKDNEQFF	TRBD2	TRBV2	TRBJ2-1	few
TGTGCCAGCAATCATCATCAGGACACCGGGGAGCTGTTTTTT	CASNHHQDTGELFF	-	TRBV6-7	TRBJ2-2	-
TGTGCCAGCAGCCCACAACAGGGAACGTATGGCTACACCTTC	CASSPQQGTYGYTF	-	TRBV9	TRBJ1-2	-